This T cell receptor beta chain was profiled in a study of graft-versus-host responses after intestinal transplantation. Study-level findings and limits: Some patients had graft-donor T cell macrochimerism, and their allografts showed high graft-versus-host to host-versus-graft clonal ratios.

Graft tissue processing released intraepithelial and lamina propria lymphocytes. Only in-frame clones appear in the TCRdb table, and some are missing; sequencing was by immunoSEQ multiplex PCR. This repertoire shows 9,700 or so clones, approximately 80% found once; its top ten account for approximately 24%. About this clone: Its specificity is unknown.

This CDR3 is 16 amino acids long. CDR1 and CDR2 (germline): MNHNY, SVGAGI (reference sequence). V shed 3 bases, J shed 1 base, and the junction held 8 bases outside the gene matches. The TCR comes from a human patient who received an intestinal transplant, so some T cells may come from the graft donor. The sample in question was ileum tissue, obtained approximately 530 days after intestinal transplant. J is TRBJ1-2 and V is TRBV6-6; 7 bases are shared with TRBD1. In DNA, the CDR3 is TGTGCCAGCAGTTATATTCAGGGGGGGGGTAACTATGGCTACACCTTC. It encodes CASSYIQGGGNYGYTF.